What follows are 27 T cell receptor beta chains derived from one specimen sequenced in a study of PD-1 blockade in classical Hodgkin lymphoma. Every patient experienced relapse after autologous stem cell transplantation, and brentuximab vedotin exposure varied. Sequenced by immunoSEQ multiplex PCR; TCRdb stores in-frame clones only, minus some. This sample has tens of thousands of clones, with 76% found just once. Sequenced material: peripheral blood mononuclear cells (PBMCs), taken at baseline. Receptor source: a human donor with classical Hodgkin lymphoma.

V is TRBV18 and J is TRBJ2-2; TRBD2 matches at 7 bases. This CDR3 has 17 residues. The germline CDR1 and CDR2 sequences are KGHSH and LQKENI. V lost 1 base to trimming and J lost 7 bases; unmatched junction nucleotides: 12. DNA for the CDR3: TGTGCCAGCTCACCACTGTTGGCGGGAGCCGCCGGCGGGGAGCTGTTTTTT. This codes for CASSPLLAGAAGGELFF.

The chain couples TRBV19 to TRBJ1-4, with unresolved D. From germline, CDR1 is LNHDA and CDR2 SQIVND (reference sequence). V was pared by 3 bases and J by 5 bases, with 10 bases between. This CDR3 has 14 amino acids. The CDR3 DNA reads TGTGCCAGTAGTATTCGGGAAGAGAATGAAAAACTGTTTTTT. Protein: CASSIREENEKLFF.

The chain is built from TRBV10-3 and TRBJ1-3; D remains ambiguous. There are 18 residues in the CDR3. V was shortened by 0 bases and J by 2 bases, with 17 bases between the two germline ends. Germline-derived CDR1 and CDR2 are ENHRY and SYGVKD. The CDR3 loop is CAISESNFSFRTGNTIYF. CDR3 bases: TGTGCCATCAGTGAGTCGAACTTCAGCTTCAGAACTGGAAACACCATATATTTT.

This chain connects TRBV25-1 to TRBJ2-7; D is unclear. V gave up 2 bases and J gave up 9 bases, with 5 bases separating them. The CDR3 runs to 10 residues. Germline CDR1 MGHDK, CDR2 SYGVNS. The CDR3 loop reads CASSEGSQYF. The CDR3 DNA is TGTGCCAGCAGTGAAGGGTCGCAGTACTTC.

The chain joins TRBV6-5 to TRBJ2-7; D gene unclear. Germline V CDR1 and CDR2: MNHEY, SVGAGI. The CDR3 length is 12 residues. Trimming took 0 bases from V and 3 from J, leaving 3 bases between them. The CDR3 loop reads CASSYSFYEQYF. The CDR3, as DNA: TGTGCCAGCAGTTACTCGTTCTACGAGCAGTACTTC.

The CDR3 region has the DNA TGTGCCAGCAGCTTAGCCCCCCTAGCGGGGCAATACAATGAGCAGTTCTTC. Its protein is CASSLAPLAGQYNEQFF. This chain uses TRBV7-3 with TRBJ2-1; TRBD2 matches at 9 bases. Germline CDR1 and CDR2: SGHTA and FQGTGA. The trim removed 2 bases at V and 4 bases at J, leaving 9 bases unmatched. The CDR3 has 17 amino acids.

The chain recombines TRBV7-2 with TRBJ2-7; unclear D gene. Germline CDR1 and CDR2: SGHTA and FQGNSA. This CDR3 comprises 13 residues. Trimming removed 5 bases at V and 4 bases at J, with 12 bases between. Written as DNA, the CDR3 is TGTGCCAGCAGCCCTCGTACGGCATACGAGCAGTACTTC. It translates to CASSPRTAYEQYF.

V gene TRBV11-2 combines with J gene TRBJ1-1; unclear D gene. V was cut by 4 bases and J by 5 bases, with 17 bases left in between. Germline-derived CDR1 and CDR2 are SGHAT and FQNNGV. This CDR3 contains 15 residues. In DNA, the CDR3 is TGTGCCAGCAGCTCGACTCTTGGGCCGGGAACTGAAGCTTTCTTT. It is translated as CASSSTLGPGTEAFF.

This clone has a handful of counts. This chain joins TRBV6-5 and TRBJ1-5; a weak D match, TRBD1 (5 bases). This CDR3 is built from 14 residues. V gave up 5 bases and J gave up 4 bases, with 12 bases separating them. CDR1 is MNHEY, CDR2 SVGAGI, per germline. CDR3 loop: CASSGGTVNQPQHF. The CDR3 DNA reads TGTGCCAGCAGTGGGGGTACGGTAAATCAGCCCCAGCATTTT.

V usage is TRBV9 and J usage is TRBJ1-5; 7 positions match TRBD1. The CDR3 is 16 residues long. V lost 3 bases and J lost 2; bases outside the gene matches: 8. Germline V lookup: CDR1 SGDLS, CDR2 YYNGEE. The CDR3 DNA sequence: TGTGCCAGCAGCGGTACAGGGGTAGTAGGCAATCAGCCCCAGCATTTT. This codes for CASSGTGVVGNQPQHF.

This clone was seen only a few times. The J gene is TRBJ2-3, the V gene TRBV5-1, with D uncertain. This CDR3 contains 15 residues. Germline loops: CDR1 SGHRS, CDR2 YFSETQ. With 4 bases removed from V and 0 bases from J, the gap between germline ends came to 12 bases. This chain's CDR3 is CASSPRLPSTDTQYF. The CDR3 DNA reads TGCGCCAGCAGCCCGAGACTCCCTAGCACAGATACGCAGTATTTT.

This sequence joins TRBV4-1 and TRBJ1-2; D is unresolved. Germline CDR1 MGHRA, CDR2 YSYEKL. The CDR3 covers 12 residues. Trimming removed 8 bases from V and 8 bases from J, with 15 bases in between. This CDR3 is CASFSGPRGYTF. The CDR3 nucleotides are TGCGCCAGCTTCTCCGGGCCACGGGGCTACACCTTC.

This clone has only a few counts. The chain uses TRBV7-3 and TRBJ2-7; 7 nucleotides agree with TRBD2. The length of the CDR3 is 16 residues. Trimming cost V 2 bases and J 2 bases; bases outside gene matches: 9. Germline loops: CDR1 SGHTA, CDR2 FQGTGA. The CDR3 reads CASSLEGGRRPYEQYF. For the CDR3, the DNA is TGTGCCAGCAGCTTAGAGGGCGGGAGACGGCCCTACGAGCAGTACTTC.

This chain connects TRBV7-9 to TRBJ2-6; 7 bases are a match to TRBD1. The germline gives CDR1 SEHNR, CDR2 FQNEAQ (reference sequence). The J segment lost 0 bases and the V segment lost 1 base, leaving 9 bases of the junction unmatched. This CDR3 comprises 19 residues. CDR3 in DNA: TGTGCCAGCAGCTTAGACAGGGGCTGGGTGGGCTCTGGGGCCAACGTCCTGACTTTC. Translating gives CASSLDRGWVGSGANVLTF.

DNA for the CDR3: TGTGCCAGCAGTACCATAGGAGCGGGGAACGAGCAGTACTTC. As protein: CASSTIGAGNEQYF. The chain recombines TRBV6-6 with TRBJ2-7; TRBD2 aligns across 7 bases. Germline V gene lookup returns CDR1 MNHNY and CDR2 SVGAGI (reference sequence). V dropped 5 bases and J dropped 5; count of bases not matched to a gene: 9. The CDR3 consists of 14 residues.

This chain connects TRBV28 to TRBJ2-6, with a tentative D call TRBD2 (6 bases). This CDR3 comprises 14 residues. The germline CDR1 and CDR2 sequences are MDHEN and SYDVKM. V gave up 6 bases and J gave up 13 bases, with 19 bases separating them. CDR3 protein: CASSPGGAAWVLTF. As DNA, the CDR3 is TGTGCCAGCAGCCCCGGAGGGGCTGCATGGGTCCTGACTTTC.

This chain connects TRBV18 to TRBJ2-1; the D gene is possibly TRBD1 (6 bases). The length of the CDR3 is 17 residues. Trimming removed 0 bases from V and 7 bases from J, with 19 bases in between. The germline V gene has CDR1 KGHSH and CDR2 LQKENI. As DNA, the CDR3 is TGTGCCAGCTCACCACCCGTTAGCCAGGGGAAGGGGAATGAGCAGTTCTTC. Protein: CASSPPVSQGKGNEQFF.

The rearrangement joins TRBV28 to TRBJ2-5; D remains ambiguous. The V gene's germline CDR1 is MDHEN and CDR2 SYDVKM. Trimming stripped 1 base from V and 4 bases from J, with 4 bases between. The CDR3 totals 12 residues. This chain's CDR3 is CASSLYVETQYF. In DNA form, the CDR3 reads TGTGCCAGCAGTTTATATGTAGAGACCCAGTACTTC.

Regarding this clone: Other DNA sequences within the sample encode an identical CDR3. The genes are TRBV11-2 and TRBJ2-1; 10 bases align to TRBD2. The CDR3 consists of 13 residues. V lost 8 bases to trimming and J lost 6 bases; unmatched junction nucleotides: 4. Germline CDR1 and CDR2: SGHAT and FQNNGV. The DNA of the CDR3 is TGTGCCAGCCGAGCGGGAGGGCGCAATGAGCAGTTCTTC. Translated, it gives CASRAGGRNEQFF.

The chain couples TRBV5-1 to TRBJ1-2; 8 bases map to TRBD1. The CDR3 covers 16 residues. Germline V gives CDR1 SGHRS, CDR2 YFSETQ. Losses at the gene ends were 0 bases for V and 6 bases for J; bases not matched to a gene: 10. In DNA form, the CDR3 reads TGCGCCAGCAGCTTGGCCTTAGGGCAGGGGGCGGATGGCTACACCTTC. It yields the protein CASSLALGQGADGYTF.

In DNA, the CDR3 is TGTGCCAGCAGTCTACAGACCCAGGGATTTGAAGCTTTCTTT. Its translation is CASSLQTQGFEAFF. This chain uses TRBV27 with TRBJ1-1; TRBD1 is a possible D gene (5 bases). Germline loops: CDR1 MNHEY, CDR2 SMNVEV (reference sequence). CDR3 length: 14 amino acids. V was cut by 5 bases and J by 7 bases, with 17 bases left in between.

The chain recombines TRBV28 with TRBJ1-2, with D tentatively TRBD1 (5 bases). Trimming stripped 6 bases from V and 8 bases from J, with 7 bases between. The CDR3 length is 10 residues. Germline V gene data show CDR1 as MDHEN and CDR2 as SYDVKM. The CDR3 here is CASSRQGYTF. The CDR3 DNA is TGTGCCAGCAGCCGACAGGGCTACACCTTC.

The CDR3 region has the DNA TGTGCCAGCACCTATCAATCTCAGCCCCAGCATTTT. Translating it yields CASTYQSQPQHF. This chain joins TRBV6-6 and TRBJ1-5; D unresolved. Looked up from germline, CDR1 is MNHNY and CDR2 is SVGAGI (reference sequence). V was cut by 7 bases and J by 6 bases, with 10 bases left in between. The CDR3 contains 12 residues.

The chain carries TRBV7-9 and TRBJ2-5; the D gene is possibly TRBD1 (5 bases). Trimming removed 6 bases from V and 5 bases from J, with 22 bases in between. The CDR3 is 16 amino acids. From germline, CDR1 is SEHNR and CDR2 FQNEAQ (reference sequence). The CDR3 coding sequence is TGTGCCAGCAGTTTACCGGGCTCCAGGGTGGGGGAGACCCAGTACTTC. Its translation: CASSLPGSRVGETQYF.

The V and J genes are TRBV18 and TRBJ1-2, with a weak D call TRBD1 (6 bases). The V gene lost 6 bases and the J gene lost 1 base, with 15 bases spanning the gap. The CDR3 is made up of 15 amino acids. CDR1 is KGHSH and CDR2 is LQKENI in the germline V gene. CDR3 nucleotide sequence: TGTGCCAGCTCTACAGGGACGGGGGTTAACTATGGCTACACCTTC. Translating it yields CASSTGTGVNYGYTF.

This chain uses TRBV9 with TRBJ2-5; D gene uncertain. CDR1 and CDR2 from the germline V gene are SGDLS and YYNGEE. V dropped 0 bases and J dropped 5 bases, with 20 bases sitting between them. The CDR3 totals 17 residues. CDR3 nucleotides: TGTGCCAGCAGCGTAGACTCCATCGGTTGGGAATTGGAGACCCAGTACTTC. This encodes CASSVDSIGWELETQYF.

The rearrangement uses TRBV28 and TRBJ1-5; TRBD1 might be the D (6 bases). The germline CDR1 and CDR2 sequences are MDHEN and SYDVKM. Deletions cut 5 bases from V and 6 bases from J, with 17 bases between. There are 15 residues in the CDR3. The CDR3 DNA follows: TGTGCCAGCAGTCCCCCAGGGGTTCCGCCTCAGCCCCAGCATTTT. The encoded protein is CASSPPGVPPQPQHF.